This T cell receptor beta chain originates from a study of shared clonotypes between healthy human individuals. In the naive CD8 group, cells lacked CD45RO and were positively selected for CCR7, so terminally differentiated effector memory CD45RA+ cells were left out. All donors qualified as healthy HIV-negative adults and had experienced no recent acute infections or vaccinations. Repertoires were generated with immunoSEQ multiplex PCR, while TCRdb's copy carries only in-frame clones and drops some. The data show roughly 600,000 clones, about 98% seen once. This CDR3 region has 14 residues. Germline CDR1 and CDR2: MNHEY and SMNVEV (reference sequence). V was cut by 8 bases and J by 5 bases, with 19 bases left in between.

The rearrangement joins TRBV27 to TRBJ2-7; D is tentatively TRBD1 or TRBD2 (5 bases each). The clonotype was recovered from a man aged 25 to 45 in good health. The specimen sequenced was naive CD8+ T cells sorted from blood. CDR3 in amino acids: CASGPGRSGHEQYF. CDR3 sequence (DNA): TGTGCCAGCGGACCCGGCAGGTCGGGACACGAGCAGTACTTC.